This T cell receptor (beta chain) was obtained from a study of patients and donors after allogeneic stem cell transplantation. CDR1 is SGHRS, CDR2 YFSETQ, per germline. This CDR3 comprises 15 residues. Trimming removed 2 bases at V and 5 bases at J, with 13 bases between. TCRdb redid the calling of the RT-PCR reads with MiXCR, one entry per CDR3 protein. The sample consists of approximately 170,000 distinct CDR3 sequences, 24% of them appearing once. The sequencing sample was made of blood, either unsorted or a sorted T cell fraction (not recorded which). This clonotype originated in a human donor who was either an allogeneic HSCT recipient or a stem cell or donor lymphocyte infusion donor (not recorded which). It is not recorded whose cells these are; they may come from a transplant donor. The genes are TRBV5-1 and TRBJ2-2, with D possibly matching TRBD1 (5 bases). The CDR3 DNA reads TGCGCCAGCAGCTTAACGAAGGGGTTAACCGGGGAGCTGTTTTTT. This translates into CASSLTKGLTGELFF.